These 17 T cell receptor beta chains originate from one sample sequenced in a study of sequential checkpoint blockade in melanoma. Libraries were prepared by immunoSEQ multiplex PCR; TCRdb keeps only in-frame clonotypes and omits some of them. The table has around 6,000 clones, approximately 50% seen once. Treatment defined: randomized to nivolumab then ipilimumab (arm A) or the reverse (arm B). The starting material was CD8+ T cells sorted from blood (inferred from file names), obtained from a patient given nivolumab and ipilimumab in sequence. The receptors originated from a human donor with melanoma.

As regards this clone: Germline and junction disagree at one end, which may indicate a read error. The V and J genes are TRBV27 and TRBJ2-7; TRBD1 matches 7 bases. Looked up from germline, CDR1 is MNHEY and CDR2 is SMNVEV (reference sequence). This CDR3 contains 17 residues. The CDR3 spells CASTETGIGRGFYEQYF. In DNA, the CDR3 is TGTGCTAGCACCGAGACAGGGATTGGTAGGGGTTTCTACGAGCAGTACTTC.

The CDR3: CSVEEALNTEAFF. The CDR3, as DNA: TGCAGCGTTGAGGAGGCTTTGAACACTGAAGCTTTCTTT. V usage is TRBV29-1 and J usage is TRBJ1-1; no clear D gene. With 3 bases removed from V and 0 bases from J, the gap between germline ends came to 8 bases. Germline-derived CDR1 and CDR2 are SQVTM and ANQGSEA. The CDR3 covers 13 residues.

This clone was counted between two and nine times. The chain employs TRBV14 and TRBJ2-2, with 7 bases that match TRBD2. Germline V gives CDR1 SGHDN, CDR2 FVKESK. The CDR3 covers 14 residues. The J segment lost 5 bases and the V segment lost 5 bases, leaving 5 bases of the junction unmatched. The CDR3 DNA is TGTGCCAGCAGCATTACTAGCGTTACCGGGGAGCTGTTTTTT. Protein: CASSITSVTGELFF.

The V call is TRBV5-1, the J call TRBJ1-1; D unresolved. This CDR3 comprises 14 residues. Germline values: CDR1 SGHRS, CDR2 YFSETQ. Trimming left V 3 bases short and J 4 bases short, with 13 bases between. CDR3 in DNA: TGCGCCAGCAGCTCGGTACTGGAGGGCACTGAAGCTTTCTTT. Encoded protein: CASSSVLEGTEAFF.

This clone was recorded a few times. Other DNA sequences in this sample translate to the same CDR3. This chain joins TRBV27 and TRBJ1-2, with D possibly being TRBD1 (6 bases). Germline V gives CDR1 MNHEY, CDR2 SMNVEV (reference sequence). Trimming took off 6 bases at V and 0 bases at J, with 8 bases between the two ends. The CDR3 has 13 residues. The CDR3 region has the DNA TGTGCCAGCAGGACAGGAACTAACTATGGCTACACCTTC. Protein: CASRTGTNYGYTF.

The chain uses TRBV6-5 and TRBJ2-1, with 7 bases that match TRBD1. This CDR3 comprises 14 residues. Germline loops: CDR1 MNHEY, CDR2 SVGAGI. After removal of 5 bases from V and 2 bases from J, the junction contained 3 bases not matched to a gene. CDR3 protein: CASSHTGAYNEQFF. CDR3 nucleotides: TGTGCCAGCAGTCACACAGGGGCCTACAATGAGCAGTTCTTC.

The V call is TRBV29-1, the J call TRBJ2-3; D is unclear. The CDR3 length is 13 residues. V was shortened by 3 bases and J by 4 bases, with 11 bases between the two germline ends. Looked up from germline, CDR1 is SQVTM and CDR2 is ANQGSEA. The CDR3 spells CSVETGWADTQYF. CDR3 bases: TGCAGCGTTGAGACGGGTTGGGCAGATACGCAGTATTTT.

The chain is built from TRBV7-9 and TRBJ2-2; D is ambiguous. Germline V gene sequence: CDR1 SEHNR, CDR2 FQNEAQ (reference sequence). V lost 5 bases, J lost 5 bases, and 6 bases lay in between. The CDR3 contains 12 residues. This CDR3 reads CASSPHTGELFF. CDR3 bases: TGTGCCAGCAGCCCACATACCGGGGAGCTGTTTTTT.

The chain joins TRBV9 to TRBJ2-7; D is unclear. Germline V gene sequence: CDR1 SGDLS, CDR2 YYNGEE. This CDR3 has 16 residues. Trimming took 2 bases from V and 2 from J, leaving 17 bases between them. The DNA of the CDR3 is TGTGCCAGCAGCGTTGCCGCGGTGGTCCCAGCCTACGAGCAGTACTTC. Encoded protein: CASSVAAVVPAYEQYF. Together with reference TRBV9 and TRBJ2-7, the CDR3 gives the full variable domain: DSGVTQTPKHLITATGQRVTLRCSPRSGDLSVYWYQQSLDQGLQFLIQYYNGEERAKGNILERFSAQQFPDLHSELNLSSLELGDSALYFCASSVAAVVPAYEQYFGPGTRLTVT.

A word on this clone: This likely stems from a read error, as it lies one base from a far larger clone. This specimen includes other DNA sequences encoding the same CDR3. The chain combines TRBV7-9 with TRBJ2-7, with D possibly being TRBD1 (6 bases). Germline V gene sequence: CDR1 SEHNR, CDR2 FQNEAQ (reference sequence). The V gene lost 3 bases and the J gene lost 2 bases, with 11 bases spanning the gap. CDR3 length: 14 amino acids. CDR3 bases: TGTGCCAGCAGCTTGTTTCAGGGGCCCTACGAGCAGTACTTC. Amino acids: CASSLFQGPYEQYF.

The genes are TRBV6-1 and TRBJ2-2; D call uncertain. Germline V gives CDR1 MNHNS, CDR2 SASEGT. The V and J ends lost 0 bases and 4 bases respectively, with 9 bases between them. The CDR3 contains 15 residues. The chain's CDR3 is CASSEAQSLTGELFF. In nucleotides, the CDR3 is TGTGCCAGCAGTGAAGCGCAAAGCCTCACCGGGGAGCTGTTTTTT.

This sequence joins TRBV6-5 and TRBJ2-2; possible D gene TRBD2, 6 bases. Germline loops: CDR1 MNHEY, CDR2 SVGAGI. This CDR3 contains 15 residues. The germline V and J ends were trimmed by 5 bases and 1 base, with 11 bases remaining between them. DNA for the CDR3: TGTGCCAGCAGTCGGAGGGCGGAGAACACCGGGGAGCTGTTTTTT. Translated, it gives CASSRRAENTGELFF.

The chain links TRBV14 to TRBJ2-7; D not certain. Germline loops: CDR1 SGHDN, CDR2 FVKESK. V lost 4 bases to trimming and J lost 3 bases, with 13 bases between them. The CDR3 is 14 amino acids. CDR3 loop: CASSPATLGYEQYF. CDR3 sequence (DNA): TGTGCCAGCAGCCCCGCGACGCTAGGCTACGAGCAGTACTTC.

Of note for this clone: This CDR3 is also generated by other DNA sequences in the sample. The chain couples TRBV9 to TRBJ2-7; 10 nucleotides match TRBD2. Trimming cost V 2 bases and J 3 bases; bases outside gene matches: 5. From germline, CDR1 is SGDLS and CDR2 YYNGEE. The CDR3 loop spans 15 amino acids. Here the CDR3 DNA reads TGTGCCAGCAGCGTCGATCCTAGCGGGAGCTACGAGCAGTACTTC. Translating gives CASSVDPSGSYEQYF.

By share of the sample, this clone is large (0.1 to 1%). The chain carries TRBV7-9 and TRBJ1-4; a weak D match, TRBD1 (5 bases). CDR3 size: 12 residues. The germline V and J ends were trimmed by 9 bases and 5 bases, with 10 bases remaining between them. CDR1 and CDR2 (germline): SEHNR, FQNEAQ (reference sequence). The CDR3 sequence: CASGARNEKLFF. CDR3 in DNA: TGTGCCAGTGGGGCAAGAAATGAAAAACTGTTTTTT.

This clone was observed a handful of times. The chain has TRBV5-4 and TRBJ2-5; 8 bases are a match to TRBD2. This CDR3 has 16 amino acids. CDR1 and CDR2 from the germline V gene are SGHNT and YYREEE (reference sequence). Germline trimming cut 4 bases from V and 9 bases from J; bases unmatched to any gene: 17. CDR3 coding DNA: TGTGCCAGCAGCGCGGGGGGTTCTGGACGGTTCTTGGCCCAGTACTTC. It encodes CASSAGGSGRFLAQYF.

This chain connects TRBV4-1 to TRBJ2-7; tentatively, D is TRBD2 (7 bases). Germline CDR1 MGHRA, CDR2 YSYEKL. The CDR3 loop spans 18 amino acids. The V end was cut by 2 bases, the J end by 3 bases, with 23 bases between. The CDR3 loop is CASSQPPYELGGHYEQYF. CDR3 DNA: TGCGCCAGCAGCCAACCGCCTTACGAGTTGGGGGGGCACTACGAGCAGTACTTC.